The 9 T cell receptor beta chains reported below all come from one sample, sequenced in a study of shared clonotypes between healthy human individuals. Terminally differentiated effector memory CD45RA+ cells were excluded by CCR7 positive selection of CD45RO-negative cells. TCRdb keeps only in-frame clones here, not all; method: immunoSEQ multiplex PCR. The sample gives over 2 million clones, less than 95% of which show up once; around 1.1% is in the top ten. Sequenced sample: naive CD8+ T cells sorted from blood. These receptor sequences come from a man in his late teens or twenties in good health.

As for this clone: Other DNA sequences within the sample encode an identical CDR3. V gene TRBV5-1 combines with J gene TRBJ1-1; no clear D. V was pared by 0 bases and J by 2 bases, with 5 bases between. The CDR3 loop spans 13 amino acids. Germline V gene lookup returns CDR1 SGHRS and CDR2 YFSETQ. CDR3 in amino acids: CASSLVFNTEAFF. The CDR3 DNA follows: TGCGCCAGCAGCTTGGTCTTCAACACTGAAGCTTTCTTT. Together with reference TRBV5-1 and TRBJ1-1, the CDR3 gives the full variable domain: KAGVTQTPRYLIKTRGQQVTLSCSPISGHRSVSWYQQTPGQGLQFLFEYFSETQRNKGNFPGRFSGRQFSNSRSEMNVSTLELGDSALYLCASSLVFNTEAFFGQGTRLTVV.

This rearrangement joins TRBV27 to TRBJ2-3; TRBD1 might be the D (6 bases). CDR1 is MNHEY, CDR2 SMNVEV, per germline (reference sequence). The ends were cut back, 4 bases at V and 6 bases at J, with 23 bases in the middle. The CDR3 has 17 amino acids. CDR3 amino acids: CASSSRPPGHLGDTQYF. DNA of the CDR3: TGTGCCAGCAGTTCGCGCCCGCCGGGACACCTTGGGGATACGCAGTATTTT.

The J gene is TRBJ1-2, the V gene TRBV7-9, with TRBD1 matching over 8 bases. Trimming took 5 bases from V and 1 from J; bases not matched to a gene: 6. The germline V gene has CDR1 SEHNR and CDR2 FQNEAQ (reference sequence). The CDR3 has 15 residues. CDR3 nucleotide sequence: TGTGCCAGCAGCGTAGGGACAGGCATTAACTATGGCTACACCTTC. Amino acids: CASSVGTGINYGYTF.

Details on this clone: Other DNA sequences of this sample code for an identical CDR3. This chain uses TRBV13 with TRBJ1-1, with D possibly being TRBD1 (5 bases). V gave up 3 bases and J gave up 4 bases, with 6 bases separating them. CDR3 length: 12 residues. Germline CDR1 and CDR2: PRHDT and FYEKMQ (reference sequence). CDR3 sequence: CASSFRGTEAFF. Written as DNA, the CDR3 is TGTGCCAGCAGCTTTAGGGGCACTGAAGCTTTCTTT.

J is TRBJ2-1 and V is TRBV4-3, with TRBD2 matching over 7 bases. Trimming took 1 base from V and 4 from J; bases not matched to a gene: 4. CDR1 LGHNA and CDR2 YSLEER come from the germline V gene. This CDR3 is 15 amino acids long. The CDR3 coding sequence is TGCGCCAGCAGCCAAGCCGGGACTACATACAATGAGCAGTTCTTC. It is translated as CASSQAGTTYNEQFF.

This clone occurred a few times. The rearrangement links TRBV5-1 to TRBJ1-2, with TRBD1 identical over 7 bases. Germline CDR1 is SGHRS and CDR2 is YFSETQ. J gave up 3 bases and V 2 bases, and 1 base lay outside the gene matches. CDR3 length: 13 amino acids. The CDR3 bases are TGCGCCAGCAGCTTCGACAGGGACTATGGCTACACCTTC. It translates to CASSFDRDYGYTF.

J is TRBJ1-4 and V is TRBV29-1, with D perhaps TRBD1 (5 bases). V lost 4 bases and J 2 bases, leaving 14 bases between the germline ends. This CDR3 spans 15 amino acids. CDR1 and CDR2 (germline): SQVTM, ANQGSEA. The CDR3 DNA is TGCAGCGTTGTCATACAGGCAGCCACTAATGAAAAACTGTTTTTT. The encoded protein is CSVVIQAATNEKLFF.

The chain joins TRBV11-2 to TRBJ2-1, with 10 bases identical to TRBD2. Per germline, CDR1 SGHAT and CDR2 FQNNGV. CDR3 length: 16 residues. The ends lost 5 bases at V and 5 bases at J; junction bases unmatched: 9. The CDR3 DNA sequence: TGTGCCAGCAGCAGCCCTAGCGGGAGTGTCGACAATGAGCAGTTCTTC. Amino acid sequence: CASSSPSGSVDNEQFF.

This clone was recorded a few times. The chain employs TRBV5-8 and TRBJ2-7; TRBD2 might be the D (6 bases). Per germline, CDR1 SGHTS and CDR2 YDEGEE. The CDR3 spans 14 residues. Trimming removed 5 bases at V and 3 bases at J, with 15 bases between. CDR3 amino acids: CASRSASGDYEQYF. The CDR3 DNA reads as TGTGCCAGCAGAAGCGCGTCGGGGGACTACGAGCAGTACTTC.